The sequence of this T cell receptor beta chain was determined in a study of cytomegalovirus exposure and HLA in healthy donors. Study at large: Researchers found that approximately 77% of about 400 genotyped donors fell within the Caucasian-associated ancestry cluster.

60 Vbeta and 13 Jbeta primers were used in PCR. The table came from immunoSEQ multiplex PCR; TCRdb's copy has only in-frame clones and leaves some out. The repertoire holds over 100,000 clones, with over 65% as singletons. As to this clone: Its antigen is as yet unknown.

General observations from the study: Compared with the roughly 700-donor mean, an Asian-associated ancestry cluster reportedly had fewer N-insertions, according to a later analysis. TCR beta chain V- and J-gene trimming was linked, in a later analysis, to a missense variant in DCLRE1C.

The specimen sequenced was PBMCs. The sequence was collected from a woman younger than 45 in good health and CMV-seronegative.

DNA for the CDR3: TGTGCCAGCAGCTTACAGGCCAGGGCGAGCAATCAGCCCCAGCATTTT. It codes for CASSLQARASNQPQHF. The chain is built from TRBV7-6 and TRBJ1-5; D is possibly TRBD1 (5 bases). CDR1 is SGHVS and CDR2 is FNYEAQ in the germline V gene. The CDR3 is made up of 16 amino acids. V shed 2 bases and J shed 1 base, with 12 bases lying between them.